The 23 T cell receptor beta chains given below trace back to one sample, sequenced in a study of blood T cell repertoires in COVID-19. The data were produced by immunoSEQ multiplex PCR, yet TCRdb's version contains in-frame clones alone and is incomplete. Of 200,000 to 250,000 clones detected, 75% to 85% appear once; the ten largest clones hold approximately 8.4%. The sequenced material came from peripheral blood. The receptors originated from a woman of 80 years or more with COVID-19, enrolled during active disease.

This clone was counted only a few times. The V call is TRBV5-4, the J call TRBJ2-7; 11 nucleotides line up with TRBD1. This CDR3 has 13 residues. Unmatched junction bases numbered 3, after V lost 4 bases and J lost 6 bases. The germline CDR1 and CDR2 sequences are SGHNT and YYREEE (reference sequence). CDR3 sequence: CASSMDRGPEQYF. CDR3 in DNA: TGTGCCAGCAGCATGGACAGGGGGCCCGAGCAGTACTTC.

The chain joins TRBV20-1 to TRBJ1-2; TRBD1 might be the D (6 bases). Per germline, CDR1 DFQATT and CDR2 SNEGSKA (reference sequence). The CDR3 is 11 amino acids. Trimming stripped 6 bases from V and 8 bases from J, with 13 bases between. CDR3 in DNA: TGCAGTGCGAGGACAGACTGGGGCTACACCTTC. Protein sequence: CSARTDWGYTF.

The V gene is TRBV20-1, the J gene TRBJ2-3, with 7 bases matching TRBD1. The trim removed 3 bases at V and 2 bases at J, leaving 14 bases unmatched. The germline V gene encodes CDR1 DFQATT and CDR2 SNEGSKA (reference sequence). CDR3 length: 17 amino acids. In DNA, the CDR3 is TGCAGTGCTAGTAACCCCAAGACAGGGACCTACACAGATACGCAGTATTTT. It yields the protein CSASNPKTGTYTDTQYF.

The chain is built from TRBV7-3 and TRBJ2-3, with a possible D match to TRBD2 (7 bases). Looked up from germline, CDR1 is SGHTA and CDR2 is FQGTGA. The CDR3 spans 15 residues. Trimming took off 2 bases at V and 2 bases at J, with 11 bases between the two ends. CDR3 sequence (DNA): TGTGCCAGCAGCTTACGCGGGGGCCCCACAGATACGCAGTATTTT. It codes for CASSLRGGPTDTQYF.

V gene TRBV7-6 combines with J gene TRBJ2-7; possibly TRBD1 for D (6 bases). Germline lookup yields CDR1 SGHVS and CDR2 FNYEAQ. V lost 4 bases and J lost 2, with 15 bases in between. The length of the CDR3 is 15 residues. This CDR3 reads CASSSRPGEAYEQYF. In DNA, the CDR3 is TGTGCCAGCAGCTCTCGTCCAGGGGAAGCCTACGAGCAGTACTTC.

V is TRBV30 and J is TRBJ2-3, with TRBD2 identical over 14 bases. With V trimmed by 3 bases and J by 4 bases, 9 bases remained unmatched. This CDR3 comprises 17 residues. CDR1 and CDR2 (germline): GTSNPN, SVGIG (reference sequence). This CDR3 is CAWSGTSGSARADTQYF. The CDR3, as DNA: TGTGCCTGGAGCGGGACTAGCGGGAGTGCTCGGGCAGATACGCAGTATTTT.

DNA for the CDR3: TGTGCCAGCAGTTTCGGGGGGAGAGCTAATGAAAAACTGTTTTTT. Residues: CASSFGGRANEKLFF. This chain joins TRBV6-5 and TRBJ1-4; weak D call: TRBD1 (5 bases). This CDR3 has 15 residues. Looked up from germline, CDR1 is MNHEY and CDR2 is SVGAGI. V was pared by 4 bases and J by 3 bases, with 12 bases between.

The chain employs TRBV2 and TRBJ1-2; D might be TRBD1 (5 bases). Trimming took 6 bases from V and 5 from J, leaving 16 bases between them. This CDR3 region has 14 residues. The germline V gene has CDR1 SNHLY and CDR2 FYNNEI. The CDR3 nucleotides read TGTGCCAGCAGGGACCAGGGAATTGGGTATGGCTACACCTTC. Amino acid sequence: CASRDQGIGYGYTF.

The gene calls are TRBV7-2 and TRBJ2-7; D gene uncertain. The V end was cut by 0 bases, the J end by 0 bases, with 6 bases between. Germline lookup yields CDR1 SGHTA and CDR2 FQGNSA. CDR3 length: 14 residues. CDR3 protein: CASSLALSSYEQYF. The CDR3 DNA follows: TGTGCCAGCAGCTTAGCTCTGAGCTCCTACGAGCAGTACTTC.

The J gene is TRBJ2-5, the V gene TRBV29-1, with D possibly matching TRBD2 (6 bases). Trimming pared 7 bases from V and 7 bases from J, leaving 13 bases between. Germline V lookup: CDR1 SQVTM, CDR2 ANQGSEA. This CDR3 contains 11 residues. CDR3 in amino acids: CSGREEGTQYF. CDR3 nucleotides: TGCAGCGGTAGGGAGGAGGGGACCCAGTACTTC.

This rearrangement joins TRBV29-1 to TRBJ2-1; 7 bases map to TRBD1. Trimming removed 1 base from V and 2 bases from J; junction bases left unmatched: 5. Germline CDR1 reads SQVTM; CDR2 reads ANQGSEA. The CDR3 extends over 15 amino acids. CDR3 in DNA: TGCAGCGTTGAAGGAACGGGGACAGCCTACAATGAGCAGTTCTTC. It codes for CSVEGTGTAYNEQFF.

The chain is built from TRBV19 and TRBJ1-5; D gene unclear. The CDR3 spans 14 residues. The germline gives CDR1 LNHDA, CDR2 SQIVND (reference sequence). The ends were cut back, 0 bases at V and 5 bases at J, with 8 bases in the middle. The CDR3 bases are TGTGCCAGTAGTATAGATCGTTCAGATCAGCCCCAGCATTTT. It yields the protein CASSIDRSDQPQHF.

The CDR3 region is CASTVVGGVKTQYF. The CDR3 DNA is TGTGCCAGCACCGTCGTCGGGGGGGTTAAGACCCAGTACTTC. This chain connects TRBV5-4 to TRBJ2-5, with 8 bases that match TRBD2. This CDR3 comprises 14 residues. After removal of 6 bases from V and 6 bases from J, the junction contained 10 bases not matched to a gene. Germline V lookup: CDR1 SGHNT, CDR2 YYREEE (reference sequence).

The chain is built from TRBV3-1 (or the pseudogene TRBV3-2) and TRBJ1-1, with D hard to call. CDR1 and CDR2 (germline): LGHDT, YNNKEL (reference sequence). V was clipped by 0 bases and J by 5 bases, with 7 bases between them. CDR3 length equals 13 residues. Written as DNA, the CDR3 is TGTGCCAGCAGCCAAGAGGGAGAAACTGAAGCTTTCTTT. This translates into CASSQEGETEAFF.

This clone showed up just once. This rearrangement joins TRBV18 to TRBJ1-1; D remains ambiguous. The CDR3 is 15 amino acids. Trimming left V 4 bases short and J 2 bases short, with 14 bases between. Germline values: CDR1 KGHSH, CDR2 LQKENI. The CDR3 spells CASSLFTVINTEAFF. The CDR3 DNA reads as TGTGCCAGCTCACTATTTACAGTAATCAACACTGAAGCTTTCTTT.

The chain recombines TRBV6-5 with TRBJ1-1; D gene uncertain. V lost 8 bases and J lost 1, with 11 bases in between. Looked up from germline, CDR1 is MNHEY and CDR2 is SVGAGI. The CDR3 has 13 residues. This CDR3 is CASLYLPNTEAFF. The CDR3, as DNA: TGTGCCAGCCTTTATCTCCCGAACACTGAAGCTTTCTTT.

The V and J genes are TRBV6-5 and TRBJ2-6; possible D gene TRBD1, 6 bases. The germline V gene has CDR1 MNHEY and CDR2 SVGAGI. This CDR3 spans 13 amino acids. V lost 10 bases and J lost 4, with 11 bases in between. The CDR3 nucleotides are TGTGCCACTACAGGGCACGGGGCCAACGTCCTGACTTTC. This gives the protein CATTGHGANVLTF.

The CDR3 DNA reads TGCGCCAGCAGCCATCAACCAGGGGGCGATACGCAGTATTTT. Translation: CASSHQPGGDTQYF. This chain uses TRBV5-1 with TRBJ2-3, with 8 bases that match TRBD1. Trimming cost V 4 bases and J 6 bases; bases outside gene matches: 7. The germline gives CDR1 SGHRS, CDR2 YFSETQ. This CDR3 has 14 residues.

This clone was detected only a few times. The rearrangement uses TRBV5-6 and TRBJ1-5; D is ambiguous. Trimming cost V 4 bases and J 5 bases, with 7 bases left between them. CDR1 SGHDT and CDR2 YYEEEE come from the germline V gene. CDR3 length: 12 amino acids. The CDR3 loop reads CASSRSYQPQHF. CDR3 bases: TGTGCCAGCAGCCGAAGCTATCAGCCCCAGCATTTT.

This clone appeared a single time. The rearrangement joins TRBV6-6 to TRBJ1-3; 9 bases line up with TRBD1. The CDR3 sequence is 15 residues long. The V gene end was trimmed by 6 bases and the J gene end by 4 bases; junction bases not matched to a gene: 7. CDR1 is MNHNY, CDR2 SVGAGI, per germline (reference sequence). The CDR3 region is CASRKQGAEGNTIYF. Here the CDR3 DNA reads TGTGCCAGCAGAAAACAGGGGGCAGAAGGAAACACCATATATTTT.

The chain joins TRBV6-5 to TRBJ2-2; D gene uncertain. CDR3 length: 15 amino acids. The germline gives CDR1 MNHEY, CDR2 SVGAGI. V lost 7 bases, J lost 2 bases, and 14 bases lay in between. CDR3 nucleotides: TGTGCCAGCACTCCATCCAACTACAACACCGGGGAGCTGTTTTTT. This sequence encodes CASTPSNYNTGELFF.

This clone was picked up a small number of times. This rearrangement joins TRBV7-9 to TRBJ1-2, with TRBD1 identical over 8 bases. Trimming removed 1 base from V and 8 bases from J; junction bases left unmatched: 12. The CDR3 extends over 16 amino acids. CDR1 is SEHNR, CDR2 FQNEAQ, per germline (reference sequence). The CDR3 DNA reads TGTGCCAGCAGCTTAGGGTCTGGCCAGGGGGCCTGGGGCTACACCTTC. This encodes CASSLGSGQGAWGYTF.

This chain uses TRBV13 with TRBJ1-1; D gene ambiguous. V lost 2 bases, J lost 4 bases, and 8 bases lay in between. The germline V gene encodes CDR1 PRHDT and CDR2 FYEKMQ (reference sequence). The CDR3 loop spans 13 amino acids. CDR3 in amino acids: CASSLRGITEAFF. The CDR3 DNA is TGTGCCAGCAGCTTACGGGGAATCACTGAAGCTTTCTTT.